This TCR beta chain came from a study of T-cell reconstitution after alpha-beta-depleted transplantation in children. For TCRbeta, the library was prepared with unique molecular identifiers. TCRdb fed the PCR reads into MiXCR, producing one record per CDR3 protein. The sample lists around 480,000 distinct CDR3 sequences, less than 35% seen once, with 2% to 3% in the top ten. Germline trimming cut 3 bases from V and 8 bases from J; bases unmatched to any gene: 8. This CDR3 contains 14 residues. The germline gives CDR1 DFQATT, CDR2 SNEGSKA (reference sequence). This chain uses TRBV20-1 with TRBJ2-1; 9 nucleotides align to TRBD2. The material was PBMCs from the stem cell graft donor, obtained from the stem cell graft. This clonotype was obtained from a human donor who donated a stem cell graft to a child with aplastic anemia. CDR3 in DNA: TGCAGTGCTAGGGCTTGGGGACTAGCAGATGAGCAGTTCTTC. Translation gives CSARAWGLADEQFF.